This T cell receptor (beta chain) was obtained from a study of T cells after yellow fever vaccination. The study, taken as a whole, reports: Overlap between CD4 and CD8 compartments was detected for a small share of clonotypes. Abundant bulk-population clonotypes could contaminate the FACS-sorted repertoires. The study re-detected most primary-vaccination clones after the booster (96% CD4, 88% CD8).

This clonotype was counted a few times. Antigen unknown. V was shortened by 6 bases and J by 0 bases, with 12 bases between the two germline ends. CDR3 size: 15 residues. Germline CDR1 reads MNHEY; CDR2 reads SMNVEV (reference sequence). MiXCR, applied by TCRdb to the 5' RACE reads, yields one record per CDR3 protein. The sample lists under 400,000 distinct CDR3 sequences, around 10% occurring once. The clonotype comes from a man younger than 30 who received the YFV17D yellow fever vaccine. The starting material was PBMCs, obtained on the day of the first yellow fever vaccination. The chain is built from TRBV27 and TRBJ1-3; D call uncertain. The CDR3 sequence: CASSLGRHSGNTIYF. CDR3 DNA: TGTGCCAGCAGCCTAGGACGGCACTCTGGAAACACCATATATTTT.